A selection of T cell receptor beta chains follows, all from one sample in a study of T cells after yellow fever vaccination. TCRdb passed the 5' RACE reads through MiXCR, listing each CDR3 protein once. The data contain 450,000 to 650,000 distinct CDR3 sequences, roughly a fifth of them singletons. This sample comprised PBMCs, obtained 21 days after the first yellow fever vaccination. All receptors derive from a man younger than 35 who received the YFV17D yellow fever vaccine. The CDR3 runs from the conserved cysteine through the conserved F or W. A D gene is named only where the DNA matches it firmly. Clone size, where shown, is once, few, many, or a class for clones that have expanded.

TRBD1,TRBJ2-7,TRBV3-1,-,CASSQDTDRGFYEQYF,TGTGCCAGCAGCCAAGATACGGACAGGGGATTTTACGAGCAGTACTTC
-,TRBJ2-3,TRBV29-1,-,CSVVSPRPNRAGTDTPYF,TGCAGCGTTGTATCCCCCCGGCCCAACAGGGCTGGCACAGATACGCCGTATTTT
-,TRBJ1-2,TRBV24-1,-,CATSDAHYGYTF,TGTGCCACCAGTGATGCTCACTATGGCTACACCTTC
TRBD1,TRBJ1-6,TRBV7-9,many,CASRRPTGADYNSPLHF,TGTGCCAGCCGCCGCCCCACAGGGGCCGACTATAATTCACCCCTCCACTTT
-,TRBJ1-1,TRBV7-2,-,CASSRGGQVTEAFF,TGTGCCAGCAGCCGCGGGGGGCAAGTCACTGAAGCTTTCTTT
-,TRBJ2-1,TRBV6-2/TRBV6-3,-,CATRWAGASYNEQFF,TGTGCCACCAGGTGGGCGGGGGCGTCCTACAATGAGCAGTTCTTC
-,TRBJ1-5,TRBV12-3/TRBV12-4,few,CASSLAGWGNQPQHF,TGTGCCAGCAGTTTAGCGGGATGGGGAAATCAGCCCCAGCATTTT
TRBD1,TRBJ2-2,TRBV14,-,CASSQGVGGSDTGELFF,TGTGCCAGCAGCCAAGGTGTAGGGGGCTCCGACACCGGGGAGCTGTTTTTT
-,TRBJ2-2,TRBV29-1,-,CSVGILANTGELFF,TGCAGCGTCGGGATCCTCGCGAACACCGGGGAGCTGTTTTTT
TRBD2,TRBJ2-5,TRBV7-2,-,CASSLFASGETQYF,TGTGCCAGCAGCTTATTCGCTAGCGGGGAGACCCAGTACTTC
-,TRBJ2-5,TRBV12-3/TRBV12-4,-,CASSLSVEGTQYF,TGTGCCAGCAGTTTATCGGTGGAGGGGACCCAGTACTTC
TRBD1,TRBJ2-4,TRBV12-3/TRBV12-4,few,CASSGGQELAKNIQYF,TGTGCCAGCAGTGGAGGACAGGAGCTAGCCAAAAACATTCAGTACTTC
-,TRBJ2-1,TRBV7-9,few,CASSSGERVEQFF,TGTGCCAGCAGCTCCGGGGAACGGGTTGAGCAGTTCTTC
-,TRBJ2-7,TRBV9,few,CASSVDSYEQYF,TGTGCCAGCAGCGTAGATTCCTACGAGCAGTACTTC
-,TRBJ2-3,TRBV7-9,-,CASSLVQRGTDTQYF,TGTGCCAGCAGCTTAGTACAGCGGGGCACAGATACGCAGTATTTT
-,TRBJ2-2,TRBV28,few,CASIPGSANTGELFF,TGTGCCAGCATCCCAGGTTCTGCGAACACCGGGGAGCTGTTTTTT
-,TRBJ1-3,TRBV19,-,CASSISQTIHGNSGNTIYF,TGTGCCAGTAGTATATCCCAGACGATTCACGGGAACTCTGGAAACACCATATATTTT
TRBD2,TRBJ2-3,TRBV27,-,CASSSGRVGGDTQYF,TGTGCCAGCAGTTCCGGCAGGGTGGGGGGGGATACGCAGTATTTT